A selection of T cell receptor beta chains follows, all from one sample in a study of T cells in Graves' hyperthyroidism and ophthalmopathy. TCRdb fed the multiplex PCR reads into MiXCR, producing one record per CDR3 protein. Of 540,000 or so distinct CDR3 sequences listed, 15% to 18% are singletons. The sample comprised blood. The receptor set was obtained from a woman aged 25-40 years with Graves' hyperthyroidism. Both conserved end residues are part of each CDR3. Each record gives: V gene, J gene, CDR3 protein.

V gene: TRBV13
J gene: TRBJ2-1
CDR3 protein: CASSLDLSSGFYNEQFF

V gene: TRBV7-9
J gene: TRBJ2-7
CDR3 protein: CASGATPRYEQYF

V gene: TRBV9
J gene: TRBJ1-6
CDR3 protein: CASTEATANSPLHF

V gene: TRBV3-1
J gene: TRBJ1-1
CDR3 protein: CASSPLSGAAEAFF

V gene: TRBV28
J gene: TRBJ2-1
CDR3 protein: CASSLLRGGYEQFF

V gene: TRBV11-2
J gene: TRBJ1-2
CDR3 protein: CASSPTVVYGYTF

V gene: TRBV6-1
J gene: TRBJ2-7
CDR3 protein: CASRKEGDYEQYF

V gene: TRBV4-3
J gene: TRBJ2-5
CDR3 protein: CASSYGPGQETQYF

V gene: TRBV29-1
J gene: TRBJ2-7
CDR3 protein: CSATTGGREQYF

V gene: TRBV7-2
J gene: TRBJ2-7
CDR3 protein: CASSFPRSQQYF

V gene: TRBV5-1
J gene: TRBJ2-7
CDR3 protein: CASSLEIGGEQYF

V gene: TRBV2
J gene: TRBJ1-3
CDR3 protein: CASSVGRSGNTIYF

V gene: TRBV5-1
J gene: TRBJ2-7
CDR3 protein: CASSGGTARLYEQYF

V gene: TRBV5-5
J gene: TRBJ2-3
CDR3 protein: CASSRSGQGRDTQYF

V gene: TRBV27
J gene: TRBJ2-2
CDR3 protein: CASSYGTSQPRELFF

V gene: TRBV5-1
J gene: TRBJ2-1
CDR3 protein: CASSPSDRVNEQFF

V gene: TRBV9
J gene: TRBJ2-1
CDR3 protein: CASRRGSGSPLSSYNEQFF

V gene: TRBV2
J gene: TRBJ2-1
CDR3 protein: CASGRGLAGGNEQFF

V gene: TRBV5-6
J gene: TRBJ1-5
CDR3 protein: CASSLAGPWGHQPQHF

V gene: TRBV18
J gene: TRBJ2-4
CDR3 protein: CASSPPTPTKNIQYF

V gene: TRBV12-3/TRBV12-4
J gene: TRBJ2-3
CDR3 protein: CASSPGPESDTQYF

V gene: TRBV7-9
J gene: TRBJ2-7
CDR3 protein: CASSLKGVREPYF

V gene: TRBV11-2
J gene: TRBJ2-1
CDR3 protein: CASSLRTTAGLSSSYNEQFF

V gene: TRBV30
J gene: TRBJ2-3
CDR3 protein: CAWRPGRTTDTQYF

V gene: TRBV13
J gene: TRBJ2-1
CDR3 protein: CASSFSTNSYNEQFF

V gene: TRBV29-1
J gene: TRBJ1-2
CDR3 protein: CSVVVVRANYGYTF

V gene: TRBV3-1
J gene: TRBJ1-6
CDR3 protein: CASSLTGKISPLHF

V gene: TRBV10-2
J gene: TRBJ1-5
CDR3 protein: CASSESRGGGWPQHF

V gene: TRBV27
J gene: TRBJ1-2
CDR3 protein: CASSFFGVDGYTF

V gene: TRBV12-3/TRBV12-4
J gene: TRBJ1-2
CDR3 protein: CASSNRDRVNNYGYTF

V gene: TRBV5-1
J gene: TRBJ1-1
CDR3 protein: CASSSGPTAFF

V gene: TRBV19
J gene: TRBJ2-7
CDR3 protein: CASSRGQGFFYEQYF

V gene: TRBV10-3
J gene: TRBJ2-6
CDR3 protein: CAISAGKGGTSGANVLTF

V gene: TRBV27
J gene: TRBJ1-1
CDR3 protein: CASSSKGSNTEAFF

V gene: TRBV19
J gene: TRBJ2-1
CDR3 protein: CASSSSSGTGNEQFF

V gene: TRBV18
J gene: TRBJ2-1
CDR3 protein: CASSPLAGTAYNEQFF

V gene: TRBV2
J gene: TRBJ2-2
CDR3 protein: CASSGLKQNTGELFF

V gene: TRBV12-3/TRBV12-4
J gene: TRBJ2-3
CDR3 protein: CASRNSGGQDTQYF

V gene: TRBV2
J gene: TRBJ1-5
CDR3 protein: CASSVSSTSNQPQHF

V gene: TRBV7-9
J gene: TRBJ1-2
CDR3 protein: CASSGGQPLLALYGYTF

V gene: TRBV11-2
J gene: TRBJ1-2
CDR3 protein: CASSLDEGGWRYTF

V gene: TRBV12-3/TRBV12-4
J gene: TRBJ2-2
CDR3 protein: CASSFRGSGDTGELFF

V gene: TRBV11-3
J gene: TRBJ2-1
CDR3 protein: CASSLGVIQNEQFF

V gene: TRBV13
J gene: TRBJ2-1
CDR3 protein: CASSPSPYNEQFF